The T cell receptor beta chain under discussion was sequenced for a study of control samples from healthy donors and cancer patients. Sequencing used immunoSEQ multiplex PCR; TCRdb keeps in-frame clones, though not all of them. The sample yields approximately 70,000 clones, about 89% seen once. Germline CDR1 is MNHNY and CDR2 is SVGAGI (reference sequence). After removal of 0 bases from V and 4 bases from J, the junction contained 2 bases not matched to a gene. This CDR3 region has 14 residues. Sequencing input: PBMCs. V usage is TRBV6-6 and J usage is TRBJ1-2, with 7 positions matching TRBD1. This receptor was obtained from a woman between 50 and 59 years old with head and neck cancer. The CDR3 DNA reads TGTGCCAGCAGTTACTCGAAGGGGGCCTATGGCTACACCTTC. Protein product: CASSYSKGAYGYTF.